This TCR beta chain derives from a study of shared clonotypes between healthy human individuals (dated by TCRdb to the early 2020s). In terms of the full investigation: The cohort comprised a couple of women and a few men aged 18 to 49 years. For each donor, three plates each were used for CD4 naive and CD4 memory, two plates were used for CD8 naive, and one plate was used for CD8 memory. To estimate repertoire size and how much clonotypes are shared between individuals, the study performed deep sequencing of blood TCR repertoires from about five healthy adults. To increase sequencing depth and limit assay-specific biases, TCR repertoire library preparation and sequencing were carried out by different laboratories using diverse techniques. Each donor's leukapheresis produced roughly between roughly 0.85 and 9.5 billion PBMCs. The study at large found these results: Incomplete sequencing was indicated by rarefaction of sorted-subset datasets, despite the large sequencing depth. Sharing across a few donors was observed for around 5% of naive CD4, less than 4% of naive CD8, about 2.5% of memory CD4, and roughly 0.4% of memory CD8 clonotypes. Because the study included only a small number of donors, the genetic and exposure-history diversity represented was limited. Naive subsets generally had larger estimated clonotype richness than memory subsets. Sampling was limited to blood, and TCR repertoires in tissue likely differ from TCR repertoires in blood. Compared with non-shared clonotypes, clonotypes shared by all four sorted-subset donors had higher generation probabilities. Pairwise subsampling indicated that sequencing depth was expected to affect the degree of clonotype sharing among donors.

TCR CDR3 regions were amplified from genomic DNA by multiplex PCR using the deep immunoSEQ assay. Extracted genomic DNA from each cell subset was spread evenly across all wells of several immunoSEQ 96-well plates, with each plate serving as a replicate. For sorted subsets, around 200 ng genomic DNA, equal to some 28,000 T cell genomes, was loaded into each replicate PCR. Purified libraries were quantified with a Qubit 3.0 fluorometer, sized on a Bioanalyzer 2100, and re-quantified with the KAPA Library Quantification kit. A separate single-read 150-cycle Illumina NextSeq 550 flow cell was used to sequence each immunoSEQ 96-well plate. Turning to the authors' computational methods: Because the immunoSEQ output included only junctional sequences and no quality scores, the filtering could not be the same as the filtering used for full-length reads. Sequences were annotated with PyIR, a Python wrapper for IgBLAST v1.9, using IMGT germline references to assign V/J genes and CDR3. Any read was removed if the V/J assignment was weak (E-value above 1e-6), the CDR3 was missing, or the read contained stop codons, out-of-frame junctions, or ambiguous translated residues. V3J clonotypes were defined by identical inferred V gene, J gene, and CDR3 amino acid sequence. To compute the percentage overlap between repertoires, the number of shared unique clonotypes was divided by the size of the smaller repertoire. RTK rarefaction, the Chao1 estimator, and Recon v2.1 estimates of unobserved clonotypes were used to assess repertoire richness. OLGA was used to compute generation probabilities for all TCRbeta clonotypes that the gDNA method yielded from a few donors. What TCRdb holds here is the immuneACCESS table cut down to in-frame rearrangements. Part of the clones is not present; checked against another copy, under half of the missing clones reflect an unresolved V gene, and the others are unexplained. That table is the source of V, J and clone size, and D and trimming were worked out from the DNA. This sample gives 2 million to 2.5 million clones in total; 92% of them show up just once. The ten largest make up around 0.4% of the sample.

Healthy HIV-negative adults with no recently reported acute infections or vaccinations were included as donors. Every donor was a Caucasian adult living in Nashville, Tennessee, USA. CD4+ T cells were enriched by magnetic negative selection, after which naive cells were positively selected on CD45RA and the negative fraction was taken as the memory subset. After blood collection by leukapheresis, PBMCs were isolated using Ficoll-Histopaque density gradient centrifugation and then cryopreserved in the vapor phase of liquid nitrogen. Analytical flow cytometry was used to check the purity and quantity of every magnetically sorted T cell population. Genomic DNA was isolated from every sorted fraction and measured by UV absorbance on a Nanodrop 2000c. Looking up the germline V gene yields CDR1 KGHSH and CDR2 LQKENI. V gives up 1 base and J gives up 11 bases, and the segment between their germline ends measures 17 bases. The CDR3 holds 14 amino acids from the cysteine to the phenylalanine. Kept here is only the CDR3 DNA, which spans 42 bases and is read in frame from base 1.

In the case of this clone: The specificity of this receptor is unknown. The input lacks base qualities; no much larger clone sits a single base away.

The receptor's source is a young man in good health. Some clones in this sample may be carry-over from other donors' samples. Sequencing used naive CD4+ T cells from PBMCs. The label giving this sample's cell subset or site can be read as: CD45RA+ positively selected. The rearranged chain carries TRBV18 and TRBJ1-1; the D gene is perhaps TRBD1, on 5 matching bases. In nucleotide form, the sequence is TGTGCCAGCTCACCACAAACACGGGAGGGGTTGGCTTTCTTT. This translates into CASSPQTREGLAFF.